What follows are 11 T cell receptor beta chains derived from one specimen sequenced in a study of siplizumab effects on memory and regulatory T cells. TCRdb's table, derived via immunoSEQ multiplex PCR, lists solely in-frame clones and lacks some. The sample shows tens of thousands of clones, roughly 94% of them seen only once. The material sequenced was non-Treg CD4+ T cells sorted from blood. The receptor source for this set is a human donor in good health.

The chain employs TRBV6-1 and TRBJ1-1, with D hard to call. V lost 6 bases and J 3 bases, leaving 14 bases between the germline ends. Germline values: CDR1 MNHNS, CDR2 SASEGT. This CDR3 spans 14 amino acids. CDR3 sequence reads: CASSHTGRDTEAFF. In DNA form, the CDR3 reads TGTGCCAGCAGCCACACCGGACGAGACACTGAAGCTTTCTTT.

The J gene is TRBJ1-5, the V gene TRBV30; 8 bases are a match to TRBD1. Looked up from germline, CDR1 is GTSNPN and CDR2 is SVGIG (reference sequence). J gave up 3 bases and V 5 bases, and 9 bases lay outside the gene matches. The CDR3 contains 15 residues. CDR3 protein: CAWSGGRGFNQPQHF. In DNA, the CDR3 is TGTGCCTGGTCAGGGGGCCGAGGTTTCAATCAGCCCCAGCATTTT.

V is TRBV27 and J is TRBJ1-1, with TRBD1 as a possible D gene (6 bases). The CDR3 is 14 amino acids. CDR1 is MNHEY, CDR2 SMNVEV, per germline (reference sequence). V was trimmed by 6 bases and J by 0 bases, leaving 11 bases between them. In DNA, the CDR3 is TGTGCCAGCAGCCCTGGACAGCTGAACACTGAAGCTTTCTTT. Amino acid sequence: CASSPGQLNTEAFF.

The V gene is TRBV7-2, the J gene TRBJ1-6; D gene ambiguous. V was trimmed by 1 base and J by 7 bases, leaving 8 bases between them. The CDR3 is 14 residues long. The germline gives CDR1 SGHTA, CDR2 FQGNSA. CDR3 loop: CASSLGAKNSPLHF. In DNA, the CDR3 is TGTGCCAGCAGCTTAGGGGCCAAGAATTCACCCCTCCACTTT.

This rearrangement joins TRBV6-6 to TRBJ2-3; the D gene is possibly TRBD1 (5 bases). V was trimmed by 4 bases and J by 0 bases, leaving 8 bases between them. This CDR3 comprises 14 residues. CDR1 is MNHNY and CDR2 is SVGAGI in the germline V gene (reference sequence). The CDR3 is CASSLKGSTDTQYF. The CDR3 DNA reads TGTGCCAGCAGTTTAAAGGGGAGCACAGATACGCAGTATTTT.

The rearrangement joins TRBV19 to TRBJ2-7; 8 positions agree with TRBD1. CDR3 length: 15 residues. Germline CDR1 reads LNHDA; CDR2 reads SQIVND (reference sequence). V trimming: 3 bases; J trimming: 2 bases; junction bases outside the gene matches: 6. The CDR3 sequence is CASSMVLGQAYEQYF. The CDR3 DNA follows: TGTGCCAGTAGTATGGTATTGGGACAGGCCTACGAGCAGTACTTC.

V and J are TRBV5-4 and TRBJ2-2; D possibly corresponds to TRBD2 (5 bases). This CDR3 has 17 amino acids. Per the germline V gene, CDR1 is SGHNT and CDR2 is YYREEE (reference sequence). V dropped 3 bases and J dropped 1 base, with 16 bases sitting between them. The CDR3 region has the DNA TGTGCCAGCAGCTCCCGTCCGGCAGCGGTGAACACCGGGGAGCTGTTTTTT. Translation: CASSSRPAAVNTGELFF.

This clone was recorded once. This chain connects TRBV5-4 to TRBJ2-2, with D perhaps being TRBD1 or TRBD2 (8 bases each). The germline V gene has CDR1 SGHNT and CDR2 YYREEE (reference sequence). There are 16 residues in the CDR3. V was trimmed by 4 bases and J by 1 base, leaving 14 bases between them. The CDR3 reads CASSREGTGNTGELFF. DNA of the CDR3: TGTGCCAGCAGCCGGGAGGGGACAGGGAACACCGGGGAGCTGTTTTTT. Looking up the rest from reference TRBV5-4 and TRBJ2-2 gives the full variable domain: ETGVTQSPTHLIKTRGQQVTLRCSSQSGHNTVSWYQQALGQGPQFIFQYYREEENGRGNFPPRFSGLQFPNYSSELNVNALELDDSALYLCASSREGTGNTGELFFGEGSRLTVL.

This chain connects TRBV4-3 to TRBJ2-7; D is perhaps TRBD1 (5 bases). The CDR3 runs 13 residues. Per the germline V gene, CDR1 is LGHNA and CDR2 is YSLEER. Trimming pared 1 base from V and 5 bases from J, leaving 9 bases between. CDR3 protein: CASSQVRGHEQYF. The CDR3 nucleotides read TGCGCCAGCAGCCAAGTTAGGGGCCACGAGCAGTACTTC.

The chain has TRBV5-1 and TRBJ2-1, with TRBD1 identical over 10 bases. This CDR3 region has 15 residues. The junction had 7 bases not matched to a gene; V was cut back by 0 bases and J by 10 bases. The germline CDR1 and CDR2 sequences are SGHRS and YFSETQ. CDR3 in DNA: TGCGCCAGCAGCTTGGCAAGACAGGGGGCAGTCGAGCAGTTCTTC. The encoded protein is CASSLARQGAVEQFF.

The V gene is TRBV5-1, the J gene TRBJ1-1; no definite D call. Germline-derived CDR1 and CDR2 are SGHRS and YFSETQ. The CDR3 runs to 13 residues. V was pared by 4 bases and J by 1 base, with 8 bases between. This CDR3 is CASSIEQNTEAFF. The CDR3 nucleotides are TGCGCCAGCAGCATCGAGCAGAACACTGAAGCTTTCTTT.